The 12 T cell receptor beta chains below come from one sample, sequenced in a study of blood T cell repertoires in COVID-19. Generated by immunoSEQ multiplex PCR, the TCRdb table keeps only in-frame clones and is missing some. Here the sample spans about 150,000 clones, around 80% being singletons. Sequenced sample: peripheral blood. These receptor sequences come from a woman between 65 and 79 years old who had recovered from COVID-19.

The CDR3 spells CASSPLAELYNEQFF. The CDR3 DNA reads as TGTGCCAGCAGTCCACTAGCGGAGCTATACAATGAGCAGTTCTTC. The rearrangement uses TRBV6-6 and TRBJ2-1; 8 positions match TRBD2. The CDR3 sequence is 15 residues long. The V gene's germline CDR1 is MNHNY and CDR2 SVGAGI (reference sequence). V lost 5 bases to trimming and J lost 4 bases; unmatched junction nucleotides: 7.

This clone has only a few counts. The V and J genes are TRBV3-1 (or the pseudogene TRBV3-2) and TRBJ2-6; D is possibly TRBD1 (5 bases). CDR1 and CDR2 from the germline V gene are LGHDT and YNNKEL (reference sequence). V was shortened by 4 bases and J by 3 bases, with 7 bases between the two germline ends. The CDR3 sequence is 14 residues long. CDR3 coding DNA: TGTGCCAGCAGCCTCAGGGATGGGGCCAACGTCCTGACTTTC. It specifies CASSLRDGANVLTF.

This chain links TRBV2 with TRBJ2-2; weak D call: TRBD2 (6 bases). This CDR3 spans 13 amino acids. Germline CDR1 and CDR2: SNHLY and FYNNEI. The ends were cut back, 7 bases at V and 5 bases at J, with 11 bases in the middle. The DNA for the CDR3 is TGTGCCAGCAAGGAGGCGGGGACCGGGGAGCTGTTTTTT. It codes for CASKEAGTGELFF.

This chain joins TRBV6-6 and TRBJ2-2; a possible D gene is TRBD1 (6 bases). This CDR3 has 14 residues. The germline CDR1 and CDR2 sequences are MNHNY and SVGAGI (reference sequence). V lost 5 bases to trimming and J lost 3 bases, with 10 bases between them. The CDR3 DNA reads as TGTGCCAGCAGTCCCCGGACAGACACCGGGGAGCTGTTTTTT. Protein: CASSPRTDTGELFF.

CDR3 region: CASSLGGDTEAFF. CDR3 nucleotides: TGTGCCAGCAGCTTGGGCGGGGACACTGAAGCTTTCTTT. This chain joins TRBV5-8 and TRBJ1-1, with unresolved D. V lost 0 bases to trimming and J lost 3 bases, with 6 bases between them. The CDR3 has 13 amino acids. Germline CDR1 SGHTS, CDR2 YDEGEE.

The V call is TRBV5-4, the J call TRBJ2-7; 7 bases are shared with TRBD2. The CDR3 has 13 residues. V lost 0 bases, J lost 6 bases, and 3 bases stayed unmatched. Germline lookup yields CDR1 SGHNT and CDR2 YYREEE (reference sequence). In nucleotides, the CDR3 is TGTGCCAGCAGCTTGGCGGGACTAACCGAGCAGTACTTC. Translated, it gives CASSLAGLTEQYF.

The rearrangement joins TRBV7-9 to TRBJ1-5; 7 positions agree with TRBD1. This CDR3 region has 15 residues. After removal of 5 bases from V and 4 bases from J, the junction contained 8 bases not matched to a gene. The germline V gene has CDR1 SEHNR and CDR2 FQNEAQ (reference sequence). CDR3 sequence reads: CASSPQGTANQPQHF. The CDR3 nucleotides read TGTGCCAGCAGCCCCCAGGGGACAGCGAATCAGCCCCAGCATTTT.

This chain connects TRBV30 to TRBJ1-5; D possibly corresponds to TRBD1 (5 bases). This CDR3 has 15 residues. From germline, CDR1 is GTSNPN and CDR2 SVGIG (reference sequence). Trimming removed 1 base from V and 5 bases from J, with 15 bases in between. The CDR3: CAWSAVGRPDQPQHF. The CDR3 coding sequence is TGTGCCTGGAGTGCGGTGGGGCGGCCCGATCAGCCCCAGCATTTT.

The rearrangement uses TRBV10-3 and TRBJ2-3, with a tentative D call TRBD2 (5 bases). The CDR3 length is 13 residues. Trimming pared 10 bases from V and 2 bases from J, leaving 13 bases between. The germline V gene has CDR1 ENHRY and CDR2 SYGVKD. The CDR3: CASGGLATDTQYF. CDR3 DNA: TGTGCCAGCGGCGGGCTCGCCACAGATACGCAGTATTTT.

The chain links TRBV7-9 to TRBJ2-3; 7 positions match TRBD2. The V segment lost 4 bases and the J segment 6 bases; nucleotides outside the gene matches: 10. Germline CDR1 SEHNR, CDR2 FQNEAQ (reference sequence). The CDR3 is 15 residues long. CDR3 protein: CASSSRALAYDTQYF. CDR3 coding DNA: TGTGCCAGCAGCTCAAGGGCACTAGCGTATGATACGCAGTATTTT.

This chain joins TRBV19 and TRBJ2-2; TRBD1 aligns across 10 bases. The CDR3 is made up of 14 amino acids. CDR1 is LNHDA, CDR2 SQIVND, per germline (reference sequence). With 9 bases clipped from V and 6 bases from J, the junction kept 7 bases outside the gene matches. The chain's CDR3 is CASSGTGVAGELFF. DNA of the CDR3: TGTGCCAGCTCCGGGACAGGGGTGGCCGGGGAGCTGTTTTTT.

The J gene is TRBJ1-4, the V gene TRBV5-1; 8 nucleotides agree with TRBD1. CDR3 length: 14 amino acids. Germline V lookup: CDR1 SGHRS, CDR2 YFSETQ. The V segment lost 4 bases and the J segment 8 bases; nucleotides outside the gene matches: 7. CDR3 amino acids: CASSKTGGREKLFF. In nucleotides, the CDR3 is TGCGCCAGCAGCAAAACAGGGGGACGGGAAAAACTGTTTTTT. Together with reference TRBV5-1 and TRBJ1-4, the CDR3 gives the full variable domain: KAGVTQTPRYLIKTRGQQVTLSCSPISGHRSVSWYQQTPGQGLQFLFEYFSETQRNKGNFPGRFSGRQFSNSRSEMNVSTLELGDSALYLCASSKTGGREKLFFGSGTQLSVL.